Following are 12 T cell receptor beta chains from one sample sequenced in a study of T cells in localized non-small cell lung cancer. Produced via immunoSEQ multiplex PCR; TCRdb's table is partial and in-frame only. The sample lists some 4,100 clones, approximately 21% seen once, with 5.2% in the top ten. Sequencing used lung tumor tissue, obtained before any cancer treatment. These receptors originate from a female donor older than 55 with stage I lung adenocarcinoma.

This clone was seen repeatedly, ten times or more. The CDR3 reads CASSSAGQGRFAYGYTF. The CDR3 DNA follows: TGTGCCAGCAGCTCCGCGGGACAGGGGAGGTTTGCGTATGGCTACACCTTC. The chain joins TRBV11-3 to TRBJ1-2, with TRBD1 matching over 10 bases. The CDR3 has 17 residues. Trimming cost V 4 bases and J 5 bases; bases outside gene matches: 13. Looked up from germline, CDR1 is SGHNT and CDR2 is YENEEA.

Sample share makes this clone medium-sized. V is TRBV11-3 and J is TRBJ2-1; unclear D gene. V was shortened by 5 bases and J by 0 bases, with 14 bases between the two germline ends. Germline V gene data show CDR1 as SGHNT and CDR2 as YENEEA. The CDR3 is made up of 16 amino acids. The CDR3 here is CASSGREESSYNEQFF. In DNA, the CDR3 is TGTGCCAGCAGCGGACGTGAGGAGAGCTCCTACAATGAGCAGTTCTTC.

The chain uses TRBV19 and TRBJ2-7, with 8 bases that match TRBD1. J gave up 2 bases and V 6 bases, and 6 bases lay outside the gene matches. CDR1 is LNHDA, CDR2 SQIVND, per germline (reference sequence). The CDR3 sequence is 14 residues long. CDR3 DNA: TGTGCCAGTAGCAATACAGGGGGGACCTACGAGCAGTACTTC. Translated, it gives CASSNTGGTYEQYF.

This clone is medium-sized by share. V usage is TRBV11-3 and J usage is TRBJ2-1, with 7 nucleotides matching TRBD2. Germline V gene sequence: CDR1 SGHNT, CDR2 YENEEA. The trim removed 5 bases at V and 3 bases at J, leaving 4 bases unmatched. The CDR3 covers 14 residues. Written as DNA, the CDR3 is TGTGCCAGCAGCGGACTAGATCTCTACAATGAGCAGTTCTTC. Amino acid sequence: CASSGLDLYNEQFF.

The chain employs TRBV12-2 and TRBJ2-3; the DNA was not used to check the table's D call, TRBD2. TRBV12-2 is described as a pseudogene. This CDR3 contains 17 residues. The CDR3, as DNA: TGTGCCAACACACAGCGGCTAGCGGGAGAAAGGACAGATACGCAGTATTTT. Translating it yields CANTQRLAGERTDTQYF.

This clone was counted only a few times. J is TRBJ1-5 and V is TRBV6-8, with 11 bases aligning to TRBD1. With 6 bases clipped from V and 5 bases from J, the junction kept 6 bases outside the gene matches. Germline V gene lookup returns CDR1 MNHGY and CDR2 SAAAGT. CDR3 length: 15 residues. The CDR3 sequence: CASSLDRGRDQPQHF. The CDR3 DNA reads TGTGCCAGCAGCTTGGACAGGGGGCGCGATCAGCCCCAGCATTTT.

This clone was seen a handful of times. The chain uses TRBV30 and TRBJ2-5; D remains ambiguous. This CDR3 comprises 11 residues. V lost 2 bases and J 7 bases, leaving 8 bases between the germline ends. Germline values: CDR1 GTSNPN, CDR2 SVGIG (reference sequence). CDR3 amino acids: CAWSQEGTQYF. For the CDR3, the DNA is TGTGCCTGGAGTCAGGAAGGGACCCAGTACTTC.

The chain joins TRBV7-2 to TRBJ2-3; D remains ambiguous. The ends were cut back, 5 bases at V and 6 bases at J, with 12 bases in the middle. The CDR3 runs to 13 residues. Looked up from germline, CDR1 is SGHTA and CDR2 is FQGNSA. This chain's CDR3 is CASSPGGWDTQYF. The CDR3 bases are TGTGCCAGCAGCCCCGGTGGGTGGGATACGCAGTATTTT.

Relative to its sample, this clone is medium-sized. V gene TRBV11-3 combines with J gene TRBJ1-2; 9 bases align to TRBD1. The CDR3 contains 18 residues. The V gene's germline CDR1 is SGHNT and CDR2 YENEEA. V lost 5 bases, J lost 3 bases, and 16 bases stayed unmatched. Written as DNA, the CDR3 is TGTGCCAGCAGCCTACTCATACAACCGGGACAGGGAGACTATGGCTACACCTTC. It yields the protein CASSLLIQPGQGDYGYTF.

This clone occurred a few times. The chain employs TRBV5-1 and TRBJ2-2; D tentatively fits TRBD1 or TRBD2 (5 bases each). The V and J ends lost 4 bases and 5 bases respectively, with 15 bases between them. CDR1 is SGHRS, CDR2 YFSETQ, per germline. This CDR3 spans 15 amino acids. CDR3 bases: TGCGCCAGCAGCGGGAACAGCTGGGGGACCGGGGAGCTGTTTTTT. Protein product: CASSGNSWGTGELFF.

This clone showed up just once. This sequence joins TRBV12-5 and TRBJ2-5; D might be TRBD1 (6 bases). V lost 5 bases to trimming and J lost 1 base, with 11 bases between them. The CDR3 is 14 residues long. CDR1 and CDR2 from the germline V gene are LGHNT and FRNRAP. The CDR3 nucleotides read TGTGCTAGTGGTCTAGGGGGAAGCCAAGAGACCCAGTACTTC. It specifies CASGLGGSQETQYF.

This clone is categorized as medium-sized (0.01 to 0.1%). This chain links TRBV11-3 with TRBJ2-3; TRBD2 agrees at 13 bases. Germline lookup yields CDR1 SGHNT and CDR2 YENEEA. This CDR3 is 17 amino acids long. Trimming cost V 5 bases and J 5 bases; bases outside gene matches: 10. CDR3 in amino acids: CASSPLAGGNIRDTQYF. The CDR3, as DNA: TGTGCCAGCAGCCCACTAGCGGGGGGGAACATACGAGATACGCAGTATTTT. The full variable domain, completed using reference TRBV11-3 and TRBJ2-3, is EAGVVQSPRYKIIEKKQPVAFWCNPISGHNTLYWYLQNLGQGPELLIRYENEEAVDDSQLPKDRFSAERLKGVDSTLKIQPAELGDSAVYLCASSPLAGGNIRDTQYFGPGTRLTVL.